The present entry profiles one TCR beta chain with its context. Per the germline V gene, CDR1 is SGHKS and CDR2 is YYEKEE (reference sequence). V shed 4 bases, J shed 4 bases, and the junction held 8 bases outside the gene matches. This CDR3 has 15 amino acids. This sample was taken from a study of T cell changes during pregnancy in multiple sclerosis. Data came from immunoSEQ multiplex PCR; TCRdb stores just in-frame clones and leaves some out. The sample shows fewer than 65,000 clones, 90% to 95% of them seen only once. The chain recombines TRBV5-5 with TRBJ2-5, with TRBD1 matching over 9 bases. The TCR sequence derives from a female donor with multiple sclerosis, enrolled in a pregnancy study. Sequencing used CD4+ T cells from peripheral blood mononuclear cells, obtained after pregnancy. The CDR3 sequence is CASSTVTGGGETQYF. The CDR3 DNA follows: TGTGCCAGCAGCACCGTGACAGGGGGAGGAGAGACCCAGTACTTC.